The present TCR beta chain was sequenced within a study of blood T cell repertoires in COVID-19. Study information: COVID-19 samples from acute and convalescent phases originated in the United States, Italy and Spain. Nucleic acid was either cDNA or gDNA, and it came from T cells, B-cell-depleted T cells, or PBMCs.

Germline V lookup: CDR1 SGDLS, CDR2 YYNGEE. The V end was cut by 0 bases, the J end by 8 bases, with 11 bases between. The CDR3 runs to 14 residues. Some clones are missing from TCRdb's copy, which holds only in-frame ones; the method was immunoSEQ multiplex PCR. The sample records approximately 70,000 clones, 88% being singletons. The sample was peripheral blood. This rearrangement joins TRBV9 to TRBJ1-4, with D perhaps matching TRBD1 (6 bases). The clonotype comes from a human donor in a cohort sampled during active COVID-19. The CDR3 region is CASSVGTQGEKLFF. CDR3 nucleotide sequence: TGTGCCAGCAGCGTAGGTACACAGGGAGAAAAACTGTTTTTT.